The clone carrying this TCR beta chain was recorded once. The table came from immunoSEQ multiplex PCR; TCRdb's copy has only in-frame clones and leaves some out. The table lists around 120,000 clones, 75% to 90% of them singletons, with more than 6% in the top ten. The sample comes from a study of blood T cell repertoires in COVID-19. The material sequenced was peripheral blood. This receptor was taken from a human donor in a cohort sampled during active COVID-19.

DNA for the CDR3: TGTGCCAGCAGCCCTTTGGTTGGCGGGGGGCAACCCTACGAGCAGTACTTC. This gives the protein CASSPLVGGGQPYEQYF. The rearrangement uses TRBV4-2 and TRBJ2-7; TRBD2 aligns across 8 bases. Germline values: CDR1 LGHNA, CDR2 YNFKEQ. The length of the CDR3 is 17 residues. Germline trimming cut 4 bases from V and 2 bases from J; bases unmatched to any gene: 13.